A selection of T cell receptor beta chains follows, all from one sample in a study of blood T cell repertoires in COVID-19. The method was immunoSEQ multiplex PCR; TCRdb's version includes in-frame clones alone and lacks a portion of them. There are more than 90,000 clones in the sample; 86% occur only once, and 7.9% lies in the top ten. Sequenced sample: peripheral blood. The receptors come from a man between 65 and 79 years old who had recovered from COVID-19. CDR3s include the opening cysteine and the closing phenylalanine or tryptophan. Each record gives: J gene, V gene, clone size, D gene, CDR3 protein, CDR3 DNA. The D gene is left open where the match is weak. Clone size appears in some rows only: once, few, many, or a class for an expanded clone.

J: TRBJ1-4; V: TRBV4-1; size: once; D: .; CDR3: CASSLTATNEKLFF; DNA: TGCGCCAGCAGCCTTACGGCAACTAATGAAAAACTGTTTTTT
J: TRBJ2-5; V: TRBV5-1; size: .; D: .; CDR3: CASTVAEQETQYF; DNA: TGCGCCAGCACGGTAGCGGAACAAGAGACCCAGTACTTC
J: TRBJ2-3; V: TRBV7-3; size: .; D: .; CDR3: CASSLQFTDTQYF; DNA: TGTGCCAGCAGCTTACAATTCACAGATACGCAGTATTTT
J: TRBJ2-1; V: TRBV9; size: .; D: .; CDR3: CASSPAGRYNEQFF; DNA: TGTGCCAGCAGTCCAGCGGGCAGATACAATGAGCAGTTCTTC
J: TRBJ1-1; V: TRBV5-1; size: .; D: .; CDR3: CASRAAAANTEAFF; DNA: TGCGCCAGCAGAGCCGCGGCGGCGAACACTGAAGCTTTCTTT
J: TRBJ1-2; V: TRBV24-1; size: .; D: .; CDR3: CATSEPDRSYGYTF; DNA: TGTGCCACCAGTGAACCTGACAGGAGCTATGGCTACACCTTC
J: TRBJ2-5; V: TRBV20-1; size: .; D: .; CDR3: CSERAPETQYF; DNA: TGCAGTGAGCGGGCCCCGGAGACCCAGTACTTC
J: TRBJ2-2; V: TRBV28; size: .; D: .; CDR3: CASSFGRGTAGELFF; DNA: TGTGCCAGCAGTTTCGGAAGGGGCACCGCCGGGGAGCTGTTTTTT
J: TRBJ2-1; V: TRBV28; size: .; D: .; CDR3: CASILPGRNEQFF; DNA: TGTGCCAGCATTCTTCCGGGGAGAAATGAGCAGTTCTTC
J: TRBJ2-7; V: TRBV13; size: .; D: TRBD2; CDR3: CASSPGLAGEYEQYF; DNA: TGTGCCAGCAGCCCGGGACTAGCGGGAGAGTACGAGCAGTACTTC
J: TRBJ1-2; V: TRBV7-2; size: .; D: .; CDR3: CASSLVGGGEGYTF; DNA: TGTGCCAGCAGCTTAGTTGGGGGGGGCGAAGGCTACACCTTC
J: TRBJ2-7; V: TRBV28; size: .; D: .; CDR3: CASRTESYEQYF; DNA: TGTGCCAGCAGGACAGAGTCCTACGAGCAGTACTTC
J: TRBJ1-1; V: TRBV6-2/TRBV6-3; size: .; D: TRBD1; CDR3: CASSYRTGAGTEAFF; DNA: TGTGCCAGCAGTTACCGGACAGGGGCTGGTACTGAAGCTTTCTTT
J: TRBJ2-7; V: TRBV7-9; size: .; D: .; CDR3: CASSLVDSIPYEQYF; DNA: TGTGCCAGCAGCTTAGTCGACAGCATCCCCTACGAGCAGTACTTC
J: TRBJ2-2; V: TRBV5-6; size: .; D: TRBD1; CDR3: CASSWGQGSNTGELFF; DNA: TGTGCCAGCAGCTGGGGACAGGGGTCGAACACCGGGGAGCTGTTTTTT
J: TRBJ2-2; V: TRBV19; size: .; D: .; CDR3: CASSIGGKAGELFF; DNA: TGTGCCAGTAGTATCGGCGGGAAGGCCGGGGAGCTGTTTTTT
J: TRBJ2-1; V: TRBV7-3; size: .; D: TRBD1; CDR3: CASSQGVRDRAYNEQFF; DNA: TGTGCCAGCAGCCAGGGGGTCCGGGACAGGGCCTACAATGAGCAGTTCTTC
J: TRBJ2-2; V: TRBV9; size: .; D: .; CDR3: CASNEGNTGELFF; DNA: TGTGCCAGCAACGAGGGTAACACCGGGGAGCTGTTTTTT
J: TRBJ1-6; V: TRBV5-4; size: .; D: TRBD1; CDR3: CASSLEQGNSPLHF; DNA: TGTGCCAGCAGCTTGGAACAGGGGAATTCACCCCTCCACTTT
J: TRBJ1-3; V: TRBV2; size: .; D: TRBD1; CDR3: CASKRGTGGYSSGNTIYF; DNA: TGTGCCAGCAAAAGAGGGACAGGGGGCTATTCGTCTGGAAACACCATATATTTT
J: TRBJ1-6; V: TRBV5-5; size: .; D: .; CDR3: CASSPAPGSPLHF; DNA: TGTGCCAGCAGCCCCGCCCCCGGGTCACCCCTCCACTTT
J: TRBJ2-6; V: TRBV5-4; size: .; D: .; CDR3: CASSLGGLAGANVLTF; DNA: TGTGCCAGCAGCTTGGGAGGGTTGGCTGGGGCCAACGTCCTGACTTTC
J: TRBJ2-5; V: TRBV27; size: .; D: TRBD1; CDR3: CASSFGQGAGATQYF; DNA: TGTGCCAGCAGTTTCGGACAGGGCGCGGGCGCGACCCAGTACTTC
J: TRBJ1-2; V: TRBV3-1/TRBV3-2; size: .; D: .; CDR3: CASSHQGSGYGYTF; DNA: TGTGCCAGCAGCCATCAGGGGAGTGGCTATGGCTACACCTTC
J: TRBJ2-3; V: TRBV24-1; size: .; D: TRBD1; CDR3: CATKEGGTGVDTQYF; DNA: TGTGCCACCAAGGAGGGGGGGACAGGGGTCGATACGCAGTATTTT
J: TRBJ2-6; V: TRBV7-2; size: few; D: .; CDR3: CASSFGGVTGANVLTF; DNA: TGTGCCAGCAGCTTCGGGGGAGTAACTGGGGCCAACGTCCTGACTTTC
J: TRBJ1-3; V: TRBV29-1; size: .; D: TRBD1; CDR3: CSVGGDRGNTIYF; DNA: TGCAGCGTTGGGGGAGACAGGGGTAACACCATATATTTT
J: TRBJ2-7; V: TRBV18; size: .; D: TRBD1; CDR3: CASSPGTGGLYEQYF; DNA: TGTGCCAGCTCACCAGGGACAGGGGGCCTCTACGAGCAGTACTTC
J: TRBJ2-1; V: TRBV5-1; size: .; D: TRBD1; CDR3: CASSLGTGATYNEQFF; DNA: TGCGCCAGCAGCTTGGGGACAGGGGCCACCTACAATGAGCAGTTCTTC
J: TRBJ1-2; V: TRBV28; size: .; D: .; CDR3: CASSLGQGYGYTF; DNA: TGTGCCAGCAGTTTGGGGCAGGGGTATGGCTACACCTTC
J: TRBJ2-2; V: TRBV7-8; size: .; D: TRBD2; CDR3: CASSGGFSGAATGELFF; DNA: TGTGCCAGCAGCGGGGGGTTTAGCGGGGCGGCCACCGGGGAGCTGTTTTTT
J: TRBJ2-1; V: TRBV5-1; size: once; D: .; CDR3: CASSTQVPQGEQFF; DNA: TGCGCCAGCTCGACCCAGGTGCCCCAGGGTGAGCAGTTCTTC
J: TRBJ1-6; V: TRBV5-6; size: .; D: .; CDR3: CASNIGGSLNSPLHF; DNA: TGTGCCAGCAATATCGGAGGCAGCCTTAATTCACCCCTCCACTTT
J: TRBJ2-7; V: TRBV5-6; size: .; D: TRBD1; CDR3: CASSYRDRGLLGESYEQYF; DNA: TGTGCCAGCAGCTACCGGGACAGGGGTCTATTGGGGGAGTCCTACGAGCAGTACTTC
J: TRBJ1-1; V: TRBV5-6; size: .; D: .; CDR3: CASSWGVNTEAFF; DNA: TGTGCCAGCAGCTGGGGGGTGAACACTGAAGCTTTCTTT
J: TRBJ2-7; V: TRBV6-1; size: .; D: .; CDR3: CASSEMTVIEQYF; DNA: TGTGCCAGCAGTGAGATGACAGTTATCGAGCAGTACTTC
J: TRBJ2-1; V: TRBV23-1; size: .; D: TRBD1; CDR3: CASSQSWTGVLFDTYNEQFF; DNA: TGCGCCAGCAGTCAATCGTGGACAGGGGTTTTATTTGACACCTACAATGAGCAGTTCTTC
J: TRBJ2-3; V: TRBV6-5; size: .; D: TRBD1; CDR3: CASSPGQLFTDTQYF; DNA: TGTGCCAGCAGTCCGGGACAGCTCTTCACAGATACGCAGTATTTT
J: TRBJ1-4; V: TRBV5-1; size: .; D: .; CDR3: CASSLVGSSREKLFF; DNA: TGCGCCAGCAGCTTGGTCGGGAGCTCGAGGGAAAAACTGTTTTTT